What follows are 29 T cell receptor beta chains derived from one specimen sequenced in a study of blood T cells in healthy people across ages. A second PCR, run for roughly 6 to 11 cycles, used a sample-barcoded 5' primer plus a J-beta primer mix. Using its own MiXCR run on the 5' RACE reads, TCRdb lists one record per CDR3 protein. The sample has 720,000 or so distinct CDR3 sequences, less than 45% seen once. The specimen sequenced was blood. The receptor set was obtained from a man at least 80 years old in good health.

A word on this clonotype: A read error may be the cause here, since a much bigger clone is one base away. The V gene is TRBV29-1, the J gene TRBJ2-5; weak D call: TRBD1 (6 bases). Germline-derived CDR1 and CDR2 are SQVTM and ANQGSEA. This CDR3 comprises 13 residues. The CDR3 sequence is CGVGGTTKETQYF. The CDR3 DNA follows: TGCGGCGTTGGGGGCACGACCAAAGAGACCCAGTACTTC.

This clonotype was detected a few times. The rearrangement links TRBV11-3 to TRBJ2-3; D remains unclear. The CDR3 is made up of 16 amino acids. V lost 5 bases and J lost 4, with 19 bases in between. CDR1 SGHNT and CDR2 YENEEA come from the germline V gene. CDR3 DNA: TGTGCCAGCAGCCATCGGGCGGCCGTTAACCCAGATACGCAGTATTTT. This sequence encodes CASSHRAAVNPDTQYF.

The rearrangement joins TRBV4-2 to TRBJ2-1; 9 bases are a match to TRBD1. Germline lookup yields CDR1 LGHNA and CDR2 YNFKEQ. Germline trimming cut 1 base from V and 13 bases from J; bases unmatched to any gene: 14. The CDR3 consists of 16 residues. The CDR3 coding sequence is TGTGCCAGCAGCCAAGTGGGGGACAGGGACGTGGAGACCCAGTTCTTC. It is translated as CASSQVGDRDVETQFF.

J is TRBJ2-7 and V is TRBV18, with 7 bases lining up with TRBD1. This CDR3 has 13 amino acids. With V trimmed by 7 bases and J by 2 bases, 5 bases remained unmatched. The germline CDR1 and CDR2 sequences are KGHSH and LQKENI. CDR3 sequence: CASFSDRAYEQYF. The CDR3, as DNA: TGTGCCAGCTTTAGCGACAGGGCCTACGAGCAGTACTTC.

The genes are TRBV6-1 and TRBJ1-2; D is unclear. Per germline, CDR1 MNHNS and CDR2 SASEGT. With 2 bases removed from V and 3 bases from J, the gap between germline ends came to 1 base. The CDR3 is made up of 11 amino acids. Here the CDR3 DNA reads TGTGCCAGCAGTGAATACTATGGCTACACCTTC. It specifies CASSEYYGYTF.

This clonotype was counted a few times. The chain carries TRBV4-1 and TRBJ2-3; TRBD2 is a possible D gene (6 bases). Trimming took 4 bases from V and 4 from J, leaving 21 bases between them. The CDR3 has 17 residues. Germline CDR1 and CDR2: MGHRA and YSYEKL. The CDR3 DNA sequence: TGCGCCAGCAGCCTGGACTTCCGACTAGACCTGGCAGATACGCAGTATTTT. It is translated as CASSLDFRLDLADTQYF.

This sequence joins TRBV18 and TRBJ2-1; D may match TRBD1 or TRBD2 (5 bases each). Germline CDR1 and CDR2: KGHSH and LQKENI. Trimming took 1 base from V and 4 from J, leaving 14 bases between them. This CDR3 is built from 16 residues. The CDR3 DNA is TGTGCCAGCTCACCACGCCTGGGACCGGCATACAATGAGCAGTTCTTC. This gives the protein CASSPRLGPAYNEQFF.

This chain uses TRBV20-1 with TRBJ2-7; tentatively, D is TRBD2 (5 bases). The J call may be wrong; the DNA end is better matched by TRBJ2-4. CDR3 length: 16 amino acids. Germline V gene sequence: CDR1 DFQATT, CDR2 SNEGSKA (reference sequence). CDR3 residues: CSARDLDYLAGNIQYF. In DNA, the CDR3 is TGCAGTGCTAGAGATTTAGACTACCTTGCTGGGAACATTCAGTACTTC.

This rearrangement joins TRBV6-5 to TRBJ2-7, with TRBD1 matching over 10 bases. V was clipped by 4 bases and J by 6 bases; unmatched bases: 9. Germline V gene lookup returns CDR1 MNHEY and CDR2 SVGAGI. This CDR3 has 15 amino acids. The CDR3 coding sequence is TGTGCCAGCAGTTTCTCCGGGACAGGGGAAGGCGAGCAGTACTTC. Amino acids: CASSFSGTGEGEQYF.

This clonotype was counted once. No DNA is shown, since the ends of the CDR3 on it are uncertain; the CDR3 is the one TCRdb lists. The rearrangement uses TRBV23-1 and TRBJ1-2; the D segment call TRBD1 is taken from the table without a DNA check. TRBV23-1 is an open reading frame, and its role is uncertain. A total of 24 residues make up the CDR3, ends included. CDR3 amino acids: CASSRGQANTEAFFGQGRVTGYTF.

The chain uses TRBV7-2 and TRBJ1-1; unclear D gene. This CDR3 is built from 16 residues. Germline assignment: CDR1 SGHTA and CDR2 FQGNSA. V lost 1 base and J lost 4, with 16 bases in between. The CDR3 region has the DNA TGTGCCAGCAGCTTAGTTGGTGAAGGTTTGGGCACTGAAGCTTTCTTT. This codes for CASSLVGEGLGTEAFF.

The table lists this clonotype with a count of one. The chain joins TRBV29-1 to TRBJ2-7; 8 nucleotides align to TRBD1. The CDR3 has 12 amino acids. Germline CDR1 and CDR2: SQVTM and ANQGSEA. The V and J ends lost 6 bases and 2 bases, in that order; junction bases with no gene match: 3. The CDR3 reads CSVGQATYEQYF. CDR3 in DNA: TGCAGCGTGGGACAGGCGACCTACGAGCAGTACTTC.

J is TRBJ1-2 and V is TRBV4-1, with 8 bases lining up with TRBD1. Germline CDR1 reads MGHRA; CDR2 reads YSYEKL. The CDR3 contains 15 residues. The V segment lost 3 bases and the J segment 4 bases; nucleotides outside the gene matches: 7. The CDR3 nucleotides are TGCGCCAGCAGCCACATGGACAGGGCAGTCTATGGCTACACCTTC. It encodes CASSHMDRAVYGYTF.

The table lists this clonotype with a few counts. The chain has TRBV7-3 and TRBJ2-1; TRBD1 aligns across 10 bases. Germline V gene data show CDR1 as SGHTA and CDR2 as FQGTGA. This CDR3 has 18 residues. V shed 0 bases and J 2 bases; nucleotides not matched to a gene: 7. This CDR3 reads CASSLTRGGTGAYNEQFF. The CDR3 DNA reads TGTGCCAGCAGCTTAACGAGGGGGGGGACAGGGGCCTACAATGAGCAGTTCTTC.

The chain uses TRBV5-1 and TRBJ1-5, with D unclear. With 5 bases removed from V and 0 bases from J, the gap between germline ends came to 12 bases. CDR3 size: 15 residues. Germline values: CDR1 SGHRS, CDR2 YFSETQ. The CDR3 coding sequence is TGCGCCAGCAGGATGATACCCGATAGCAATCAGCCCCAGCATTTT. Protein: CASRMIPDSNQPQHF.

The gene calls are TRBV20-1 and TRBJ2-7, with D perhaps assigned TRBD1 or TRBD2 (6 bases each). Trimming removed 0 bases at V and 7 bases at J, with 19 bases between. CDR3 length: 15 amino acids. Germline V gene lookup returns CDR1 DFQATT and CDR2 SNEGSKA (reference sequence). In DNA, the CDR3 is TGCAGTGCTAGAGAGGCGGGACACAGAAACTCGGAGCAGTACTTC. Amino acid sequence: CSAREAGHRNSEQYF.

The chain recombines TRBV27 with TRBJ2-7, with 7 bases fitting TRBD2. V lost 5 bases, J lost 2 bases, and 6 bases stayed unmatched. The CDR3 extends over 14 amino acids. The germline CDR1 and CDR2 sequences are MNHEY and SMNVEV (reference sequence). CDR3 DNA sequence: TGTGCCAGCAGTGTGCAGCGGGGCACCTACGAGCAGTACTTC. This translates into CASSVQRGTYEQYF.

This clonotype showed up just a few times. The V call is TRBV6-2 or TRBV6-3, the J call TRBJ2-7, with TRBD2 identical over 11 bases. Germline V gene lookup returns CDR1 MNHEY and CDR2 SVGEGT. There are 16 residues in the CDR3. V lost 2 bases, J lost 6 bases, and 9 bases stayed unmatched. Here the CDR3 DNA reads TGTGCCAGCAGTTACCGAAAACTAGCGGGAGACGGCGAGCAGTACTTC. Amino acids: CASSYRKLAGDGEQYF.

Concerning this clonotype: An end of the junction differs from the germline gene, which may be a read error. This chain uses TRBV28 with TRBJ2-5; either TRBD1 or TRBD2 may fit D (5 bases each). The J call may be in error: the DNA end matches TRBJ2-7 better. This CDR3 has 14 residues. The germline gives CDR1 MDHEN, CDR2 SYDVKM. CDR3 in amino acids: CANSLPGRTYEQYF. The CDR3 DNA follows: TGTGCCAACAGTTTACCGGGACGGACCTACGAGCAGTACTTC.

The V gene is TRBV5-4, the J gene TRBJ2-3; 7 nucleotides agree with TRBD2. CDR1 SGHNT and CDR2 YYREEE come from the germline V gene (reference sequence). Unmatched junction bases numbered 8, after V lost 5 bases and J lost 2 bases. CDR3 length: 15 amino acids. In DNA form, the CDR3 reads TGTGCCAGCAGACCCGGGACTACGAACACAGATACGCAGTATTTT. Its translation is CASRPGTTNTDTQYF.

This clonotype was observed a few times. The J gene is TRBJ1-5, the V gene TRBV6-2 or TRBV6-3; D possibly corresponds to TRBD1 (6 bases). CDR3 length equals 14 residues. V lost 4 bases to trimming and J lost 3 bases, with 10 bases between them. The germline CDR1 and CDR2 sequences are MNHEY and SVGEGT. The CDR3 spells CASSFGQLNQPQHF. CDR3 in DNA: TGTGCCAGCAGTTTTGGACAGCTCAATCAGCCCCAGCATTTT.

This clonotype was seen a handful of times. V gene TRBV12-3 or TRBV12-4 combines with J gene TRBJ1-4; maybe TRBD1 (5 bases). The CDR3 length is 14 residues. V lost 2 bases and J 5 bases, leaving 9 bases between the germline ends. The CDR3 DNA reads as TGTGCCAGCAGTTTACGTACAGGCAATGAAAAACTGTTTTTT. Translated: CASSLRTGNEKLFF.

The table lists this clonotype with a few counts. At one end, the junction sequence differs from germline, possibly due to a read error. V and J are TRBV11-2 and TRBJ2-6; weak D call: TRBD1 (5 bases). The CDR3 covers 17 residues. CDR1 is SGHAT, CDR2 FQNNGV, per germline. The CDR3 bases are TGTGCCAGCAGCTTAGATCTGCGGATCTCTGGGGCCAACGTCCCGACTTTC. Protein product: CASSLDLRISGANVPTF.

CDR3 sequence: CASSLFQDGFGKLFF. CDR3 bases: TGTGCCAGCAGCTTGTTTCAGGACGGGTTTGGAAAACTGTTTTTT. V usage is TRBV5-6 and J usage is TRBJ1-4; unclear D gene. The length of the CDR3 is 15 residues. V was cut by 1 base and J by 10 bases, with 17 bases left in between. The germline V gene has CDR1 SGHDT and CDR2 YYEEEE.

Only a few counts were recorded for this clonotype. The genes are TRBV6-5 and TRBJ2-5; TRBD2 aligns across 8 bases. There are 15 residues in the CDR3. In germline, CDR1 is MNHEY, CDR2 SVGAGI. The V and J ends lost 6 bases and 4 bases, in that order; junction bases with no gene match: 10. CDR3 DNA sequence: TGTGCCAGCAGACCGGGACTAGGGGGTCGAGAGACCCAGTACTTC. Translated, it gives CASRPGLGGRETQYF.

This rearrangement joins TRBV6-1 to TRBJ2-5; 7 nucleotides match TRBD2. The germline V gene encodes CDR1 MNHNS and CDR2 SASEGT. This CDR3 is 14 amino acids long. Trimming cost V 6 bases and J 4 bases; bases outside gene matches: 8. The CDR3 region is CASSAAGGGETQYF. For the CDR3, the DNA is TGTGCCAGCAGCGCCGCAGGCGGGGGAGAGACCCAGTACTTC.

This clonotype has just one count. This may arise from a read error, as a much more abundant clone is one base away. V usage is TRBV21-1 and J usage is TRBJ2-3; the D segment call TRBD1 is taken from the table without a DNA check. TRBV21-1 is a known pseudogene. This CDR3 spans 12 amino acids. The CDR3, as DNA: TGTGCCACCCAGCACCGGGACAATATGCGGTATTTT. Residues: CATQHRDNMRYF.

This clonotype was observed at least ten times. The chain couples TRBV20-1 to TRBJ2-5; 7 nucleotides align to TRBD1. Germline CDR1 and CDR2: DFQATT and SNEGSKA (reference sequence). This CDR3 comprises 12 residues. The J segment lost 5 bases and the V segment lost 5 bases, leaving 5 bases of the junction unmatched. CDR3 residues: CSAPDRVETQYF. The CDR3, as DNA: TGCAGTGCTCCCGACAGGGTGGAGACCCAGTACTTC.

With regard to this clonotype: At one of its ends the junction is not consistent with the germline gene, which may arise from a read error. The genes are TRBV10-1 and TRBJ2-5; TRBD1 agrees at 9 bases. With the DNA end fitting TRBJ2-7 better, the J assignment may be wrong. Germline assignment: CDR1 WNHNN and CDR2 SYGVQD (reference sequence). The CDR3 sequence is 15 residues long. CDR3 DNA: TGCGCCAGCGGTGATCCGGGACAGGGACTCTACGAGCAGTACTTC. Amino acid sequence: CASGDPGQGLYEQYF.